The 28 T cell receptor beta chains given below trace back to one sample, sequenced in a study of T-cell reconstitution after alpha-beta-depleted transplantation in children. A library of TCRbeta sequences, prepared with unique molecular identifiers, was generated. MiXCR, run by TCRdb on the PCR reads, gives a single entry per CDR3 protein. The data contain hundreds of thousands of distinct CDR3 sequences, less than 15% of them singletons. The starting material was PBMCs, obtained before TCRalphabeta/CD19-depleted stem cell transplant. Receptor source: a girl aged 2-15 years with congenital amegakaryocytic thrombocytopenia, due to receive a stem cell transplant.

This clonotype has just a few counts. The CDR3 sequence: CSASPGGGPYEQYF. CDR3 nucleotide sequence: TGCAGTGCCTCACCAGGCGGGGGCCCCTACGAGCAGTACTTC. This sequence joins TRBV20-1 and TRBJ2-7; tentative D call: TRBD2 (7 bases). The V end lost 6 bases, the J end lost 2 bases, and 17 bases lay between the germline ends. The CDR3 is 14 residues long. Per the germline V gene, CDR1 is DFQATT and CDR2 is SNEGSKA (reference sequence).

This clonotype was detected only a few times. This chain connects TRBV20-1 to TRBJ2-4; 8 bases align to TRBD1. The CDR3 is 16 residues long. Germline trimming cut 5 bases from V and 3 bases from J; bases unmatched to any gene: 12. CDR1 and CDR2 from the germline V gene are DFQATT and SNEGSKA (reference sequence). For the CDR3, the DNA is TGCAGTGCTCTTGAAGTGACAGGGGAAGTCAAAAACATTCAGTACTTC. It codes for CSALEVTGEVKNIQYF.

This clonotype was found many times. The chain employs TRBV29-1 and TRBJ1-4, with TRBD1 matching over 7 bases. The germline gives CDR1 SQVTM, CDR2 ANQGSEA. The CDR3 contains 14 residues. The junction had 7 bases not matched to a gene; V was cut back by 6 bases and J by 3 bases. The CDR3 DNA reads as TGCAGCGTCGAGGAACAGGGGCCTAATGAAAAACTGTTTTTT. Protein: CSVEEQGPNEKLFF.

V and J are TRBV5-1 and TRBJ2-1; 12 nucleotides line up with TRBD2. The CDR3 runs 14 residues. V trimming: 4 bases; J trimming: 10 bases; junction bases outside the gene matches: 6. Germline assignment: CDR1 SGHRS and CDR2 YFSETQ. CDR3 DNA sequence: TGCGCCAGCAGCCCCCGGACTAGCGGGACGGAGCAGTTCTTC. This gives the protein CASSPRTSGTEQFF.

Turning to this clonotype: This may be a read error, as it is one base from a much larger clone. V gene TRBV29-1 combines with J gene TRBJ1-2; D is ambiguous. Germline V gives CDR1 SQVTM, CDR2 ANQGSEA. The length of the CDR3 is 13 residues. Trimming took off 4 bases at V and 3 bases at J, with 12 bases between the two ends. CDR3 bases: TGCAGCGTTGCGACCGTGGTCCACTATGGCTACACCTTC. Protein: CSVATVVHYGYTF.

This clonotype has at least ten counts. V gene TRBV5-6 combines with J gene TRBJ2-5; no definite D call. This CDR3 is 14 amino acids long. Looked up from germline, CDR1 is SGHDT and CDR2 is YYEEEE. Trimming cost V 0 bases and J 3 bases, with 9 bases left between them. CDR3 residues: CASSLVGLKETQYF. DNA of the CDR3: TGTGCCAGCAGCTTGGTAGGGCTGAAAGAGACCCAGTACTTC. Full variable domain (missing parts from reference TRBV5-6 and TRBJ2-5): DAGVTQSPTHLIKTRGQQVTLRCSPKSGHDTVSWYQQALGQGPQFIFQYYEEEERQRGNFPDRFSGHQFPNYSSELNVNALLLGDSALYLCASSLVGLKETQYFGPGTRLLVL.

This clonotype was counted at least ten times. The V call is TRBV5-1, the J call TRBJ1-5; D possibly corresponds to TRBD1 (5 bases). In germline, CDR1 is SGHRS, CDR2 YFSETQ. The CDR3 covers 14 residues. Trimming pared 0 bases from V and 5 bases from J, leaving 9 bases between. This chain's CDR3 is CASSLGGVDQPQHF. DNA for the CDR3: TGCGCCAGCAGCTTGGGGGGGGTGGATCAGCCCCAGCATTTT.

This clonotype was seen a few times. Here the CDR3 reads CASSLDYFDEQFF. As DNA, the CDR3 is TGTGCCAGCAGCTTAGACTATTTCGATGAGCAGTTCTTC. This chain links TRBV7-9 with TRBJ2-1; no clear D gene. Germline V lookup: CDR1 SEHNR, CDR2 FQNEAQ (reference sequence). The CDR3 length is 13 residues. The germline V and J ends were trimmed by 1 base and 8 bases, with 9 bases remaining between them.

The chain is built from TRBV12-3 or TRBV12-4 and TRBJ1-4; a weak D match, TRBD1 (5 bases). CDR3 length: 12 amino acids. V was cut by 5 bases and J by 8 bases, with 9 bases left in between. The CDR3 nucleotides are TGTGCCAGCAGTCCTCGACAGGAAAAACTGTTTTTT. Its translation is CASSPRQEKLFF.

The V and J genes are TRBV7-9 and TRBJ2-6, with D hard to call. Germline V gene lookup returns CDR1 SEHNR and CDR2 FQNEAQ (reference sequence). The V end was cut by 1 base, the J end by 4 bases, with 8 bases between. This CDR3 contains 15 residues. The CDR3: CASSLVVVGANVLTF. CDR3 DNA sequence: TGTGCCAGCAGCTTAGTCGTAGTGGGGGCCAACGTCCTGACTTTC.

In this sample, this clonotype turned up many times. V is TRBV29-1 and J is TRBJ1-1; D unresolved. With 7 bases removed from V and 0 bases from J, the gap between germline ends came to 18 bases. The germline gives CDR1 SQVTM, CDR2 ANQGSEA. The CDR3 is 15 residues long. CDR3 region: CSALGNDHMNTEAFF. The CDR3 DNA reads TGCAGCGCCCTCGGTAATGATCACATGAACACTGAAGCTTTCTTT.

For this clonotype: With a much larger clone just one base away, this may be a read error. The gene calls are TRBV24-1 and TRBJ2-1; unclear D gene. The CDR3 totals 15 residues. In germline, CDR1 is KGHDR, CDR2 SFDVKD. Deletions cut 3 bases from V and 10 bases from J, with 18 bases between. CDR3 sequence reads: CATSDPTDVGEEQFF. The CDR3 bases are TGTGCCACCAGTGATCCCACGGATGTCGGCGAAGAGCAGTTCTTC.

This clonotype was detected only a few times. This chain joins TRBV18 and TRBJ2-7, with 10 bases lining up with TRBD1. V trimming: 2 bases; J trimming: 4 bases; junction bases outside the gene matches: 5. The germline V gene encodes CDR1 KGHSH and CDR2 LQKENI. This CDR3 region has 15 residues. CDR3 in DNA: TGTGCCAGCTCACCAGGGACAGGGGTGGAATACGAGCAGTACTTC. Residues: CASSPGTGVEYEQYF. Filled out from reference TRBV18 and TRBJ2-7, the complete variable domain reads NAGVMQNPRHLVRRRGQEARLRCSPMKGHSHVYWYRQLPEEGLKFMVYLQKENIIDESGMPKERFSAEFPKEGPSILRIQQVVRGDSAAYFCASSPGTGVEYEQYFGPGTRLTVT.

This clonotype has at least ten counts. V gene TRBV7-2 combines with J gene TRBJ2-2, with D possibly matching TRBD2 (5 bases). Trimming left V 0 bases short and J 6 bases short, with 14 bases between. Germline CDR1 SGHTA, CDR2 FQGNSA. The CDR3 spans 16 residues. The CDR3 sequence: CASSLAEAGLAGELFF. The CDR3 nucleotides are TGTGCCAGCAGCTTAGCCGAGGCGGGCCTCGCCGGGGAGCTGTTTTTT.

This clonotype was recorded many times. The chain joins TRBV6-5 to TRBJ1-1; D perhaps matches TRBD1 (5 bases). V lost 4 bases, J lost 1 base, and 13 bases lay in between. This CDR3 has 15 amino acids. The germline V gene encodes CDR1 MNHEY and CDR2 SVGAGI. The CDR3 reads CASSLWGRGNTEAFF. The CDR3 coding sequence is TGTGCCAGCAGTTTGTGGGGACGGGGGAACACTGAAGCTTTCTTT.

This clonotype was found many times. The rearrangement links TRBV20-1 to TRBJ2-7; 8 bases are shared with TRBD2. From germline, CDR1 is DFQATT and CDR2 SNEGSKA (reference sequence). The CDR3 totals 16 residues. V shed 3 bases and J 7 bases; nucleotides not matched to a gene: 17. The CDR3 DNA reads TGCAGTGCTAGTCACGTCAGACTAAGCGGGAGTGAAGAGCAGTACTTC. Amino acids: CSASHVRLSGSEEQYF.

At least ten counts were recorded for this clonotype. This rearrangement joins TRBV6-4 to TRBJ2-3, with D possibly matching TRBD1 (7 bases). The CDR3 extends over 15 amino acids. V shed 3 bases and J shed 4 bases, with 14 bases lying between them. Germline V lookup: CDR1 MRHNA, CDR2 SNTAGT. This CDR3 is CASSEAGQGADTQYF. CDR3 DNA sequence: TGTGCCAGCAGTGAGGCGGGGCAGGGGGCAGATACGCAGTATTTT.

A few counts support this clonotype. CDR3 loop: CASSLVVTSPDTQYF. CDR3 nucleotides: TGTGCCAGCAGCTTAGTGGTGACGAGCCCAGATACGCAGTATTTT. The chain carries TRBV7-2 and TRBJ2-3; D not certain. The germline gives CDR1 SGHTA, CDR2 FQGNSA. The CDR3 spans 15 residues. V was cut by 1 base and J by 4 bases, with 12 bases left in between.

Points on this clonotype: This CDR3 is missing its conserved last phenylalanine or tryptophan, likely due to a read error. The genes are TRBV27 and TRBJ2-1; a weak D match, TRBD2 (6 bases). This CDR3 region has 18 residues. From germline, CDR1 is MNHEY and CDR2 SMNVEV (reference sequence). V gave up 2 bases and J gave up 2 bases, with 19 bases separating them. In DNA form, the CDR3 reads TGTGCCAGCAGTTTACGGCTCGGCGGGATTTCGACCTACAATGAGCAGTTCTCC. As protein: CASSLRLGGISTYNEQFS.

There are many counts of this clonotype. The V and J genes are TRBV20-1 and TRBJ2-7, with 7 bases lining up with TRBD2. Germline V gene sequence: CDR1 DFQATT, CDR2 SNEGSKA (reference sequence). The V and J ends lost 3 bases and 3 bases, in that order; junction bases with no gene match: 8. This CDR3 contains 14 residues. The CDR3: CSASPLLAVYEQYF. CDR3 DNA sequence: TGCAGTGCTAGTCCCCTCCTAGCGGTCTACGAGCAGTACTTC.

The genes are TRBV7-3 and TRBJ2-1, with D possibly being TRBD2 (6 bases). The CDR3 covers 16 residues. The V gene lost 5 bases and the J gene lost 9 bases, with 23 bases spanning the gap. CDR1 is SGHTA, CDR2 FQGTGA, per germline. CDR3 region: CASSPGTYPRGSEQFF. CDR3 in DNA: TGTGCCAGCAGCCCCGGGACTTACCCACGGGGGAGTGAGCAGTTCTTC.

The CDR3 sequence is CASSLARGLAESSGANVLTF. CDR3 in DNA: TGCGCCAGCAGCTTGGCCCGCGGACTAGCGGAGTCCTCTGGGGCCAACGTCCTGACTTTC. The chain recombines TRBV5-1 with TRBJ2-6, with 10 positions matching TRBD2. The germline V gene has CDR1 SGHRS and CDR2 YFSETQ. The CDR3 has 20 amino acids. Trimming cost V 0 bases and J 0 bases; bases outside gene matches: 9.

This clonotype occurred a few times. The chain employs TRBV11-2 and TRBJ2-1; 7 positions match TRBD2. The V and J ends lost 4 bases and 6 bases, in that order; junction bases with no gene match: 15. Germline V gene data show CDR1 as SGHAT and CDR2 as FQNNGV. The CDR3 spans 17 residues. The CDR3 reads CASSSALWAGDSNEQFF. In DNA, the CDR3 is TGTGCCAGCAGCTCCGCATTGTGGGCGGGAGATTCCAATGAGCAGTTCTTC.

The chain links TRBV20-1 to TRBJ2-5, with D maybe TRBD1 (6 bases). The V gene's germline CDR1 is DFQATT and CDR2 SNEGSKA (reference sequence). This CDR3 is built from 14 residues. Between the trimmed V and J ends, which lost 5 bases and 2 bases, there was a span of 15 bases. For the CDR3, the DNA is TGCAGTGCTGGACCGACAGGACCTCAAGAGACCCAGTACTTC. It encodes CSAGPTGPQETQYF.

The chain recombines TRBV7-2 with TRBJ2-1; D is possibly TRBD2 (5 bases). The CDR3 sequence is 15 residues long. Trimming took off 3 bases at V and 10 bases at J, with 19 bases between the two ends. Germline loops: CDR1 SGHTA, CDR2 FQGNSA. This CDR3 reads CASSLGRLAGLEQFF. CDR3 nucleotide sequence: TGTGCCAGCAGCTTGGGTCGGCTAGCCGGTCTCGAGCAGTTCTTC.

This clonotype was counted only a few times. DNA for the CDR3: TGCAGTGCTAGAAGTTGGCGGGAGCCTCCCTACGAGCAGTACTTC. Protein sequence: CSARSWREPPYEQYF. V and J are TRBV20-1 and TRBJ2-7; 7 nucleotides agree with TRBD2. The CDR3 consists of 15 residues. Trimming at V came to 2 bases and at J to 2 bases, leaving 9 bases not matched to a gene. CDR1 and CDR2 from the germline V gene are DFQATT and SNEGSKA (reference sequence).

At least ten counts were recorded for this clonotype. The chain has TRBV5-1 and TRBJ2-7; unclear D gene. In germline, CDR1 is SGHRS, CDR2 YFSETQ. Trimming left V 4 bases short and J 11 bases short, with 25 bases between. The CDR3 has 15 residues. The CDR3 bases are TGCGCCAGCAGCCCGTCAGGTTGGGAAGATATTCAGGAGTACTTC. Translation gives CASSPSGWEDIQEYF.

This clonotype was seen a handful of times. This chain's CDR3 is CASSLARVTQPQHF. CDR3 nucleotide sequence: TGTGCCAGCAGCTTAGCGAGAGTTACCCAGCCCCAGCATTTT. The rearrangement uses TRBV7-8 and TRBJ1-5; D remains unclear. Per germline, CDR1 SGHVS and CDR2 FQNEAQ. The germline V and J ends were trimmed by 0 bases and 7 bases, with 10 bases remaining between them. This CDR3 has 14 residues.